This section outlines one TCR beta chain sequence together with its context. The antigen remains undetermined. The CDR3 extends over 14 amino acids. Trimming took off 5 bases at V and 0 bases at J, with 8 bases between the two ends. Germline lookup yields CDR1 SGHAT and CDR2 FQNNGV. Profiled with immunoSEQ multiplex PCR; TCRdb holds only in-frame clones, not every one. The data hold roughly 2.5 million clones, with just over 90% observed a single time. The sample is drawn from a study of shared clonotypes between healthy human individuals. Study-level results: Enrolling few donors narrowed the genetic and exposure-history diversity that was represented.

This sequence originates from a man younger than 35 in good health. V and J are TRBV11-2 and TRBJ1-3, with D hard to call. The sequencing sample was made of naive CD4+ T cells sorted from blood. Subset denoted: CD45RA+ positively selected. CDR3 coding DNA: TGTGCCAGCAGCAGAGTAGACTCTGGAAACACCATATATTTT. Protein sequence: CASSRVDSGNTIYF. The full variable domain, its missing parts supplied by reference TRBV11-2 and TRBJ1-3, is EAGVAQSPRYKIIEKRQSVAFWCNPISGHATLYWYQQILGQGPKLLIQFQNNGVVDDSQLPKDRFSAERLKGVDSTLKIQPAKLEDSAVYLCASSRVDSGNTIYFGEGSWLTVV.